This T cell receptor (beta chain) is from a study of cytomegalovirus exposure and HLA in healthy donors. Trimming shortened V by 4 bases and J by 1 base, and 16 bases separated the two germline ends. The CDR3 totals 16 residues. Per the germline V gene, CDR1 is SSHAT and CDR2 is FNYEAQ (reference sequence). The primer mix had 60 Vbeta and 13 Jbeta primers. Data came from immunoSEQ multiplex PCR; TCRdb stores just in-frame clones and leaves some out. The table lists 140,000 to 150,000 clones, 60% to 85% of them singletons, with around 6.7% in the top ten. The V call is TRBV7-7, the J call TRBJ2-5, with D possibly TRBD2 on 5 matching bases. This sequence originates from a woman in her 40s in good health and CMV-seropositive. Sequencing was performed on PBMCs. CDR3 DNA sequence: TGTGCCAGCAGCTCTGGGCTTGGCCTAGCCCAAGAGACCCAGTACTTC. This sequence encodes CASSSGLGLAQETQYF. Supplemented by reference TRBV7-7 and TRBJ2-5, the full variable domain reads GAGVSQSPRYKVTKRGQDVTLRCDPISSHATLYWYQQALGQGPEFLTYFNYEAQPDKSGLPSDRFSAERPEGSISTLTIQRTEQRDSAMYRCASSSGLGLAQETQYFGPGTRLLVL.